The 18 T cell receptor beta chains reported below all come from one sample, sequenced in a study of chemoradiotherapy in HPV16-positive cancers. Using immunoSEQ multiplex PCR, the repertoire was profiled, and TCRdb retains in-frame clones only, with some absent. The table includes about 14,000 clones, approximately 72% detected once. This specimen was taken from a patient who underwent chemoradiotherapy. The receptors were sampled from a human donor with HPV-associated anogenital cancer.

The rearrangement joins TRBV6-5 to TRBJ2-2; maybe TRBD1 (6 bases). The CDR3 is 16 amino acids. The V gene's germline CDR1 is MNHEY and CDR2 SVGAGI. V gave up 0 bases and J gave up 3 bases, with 11 bases separating them. The CDR3 loop is CASSYSIQGHTGELFF. The DNA of the CDR3 is TGTGCCAGCAGTTACTCGATACAGGGACACACCGGGGAGCTGTTTTTT.

The chain recombines TRBV7-9 with TRBJ2-1; 8 bases fit TRBD2. This CDR3 contains 14 residues. The V segment lost 7 bases and the J segment 8 bases; nucleotides outside the gene matches: 10. The germline V gene encodes CDR1 SEHNR and CDR2 FQNEAQ (reference sequence). The CDR3 DNA is TGTGCCAGCAAAGCCGGGACTAGACAGCATGAGCAGTTCTTC. Encoded protein: CASKAGTRQHEQFF.

This chain joins TRBV5-4 and TRBJ1-1, with TRBD1 as a possible D gene (6 bases). The germline V gene encodes CDR1 SGHNT and CDR2 YYREEE (reference sequence). Trimming shortened V by 4 bases and J by 2 bases, and 9 bases separated the two germline ends. The CDR3 covers 13 residues. For the CDR3, the DNA is TGTGCCAGCAGCCTGACAGGAAACACTGAAGCTTTCTTT. It translates to CASSLTGNTEAFF.

The V call is TRBV7-2, the J call TRBJ2-3, with TRBD2 matching 11 bases. Germline CDR1 reads SGHTA; CDR2 reads FQGNSA. J was trimmed by 4 bases and V by 5 bases; bases with no gene match: 5. The CDR3 is 15 residues long. The CDR3 reads CASSPTSGTADTQYF. The CDR3 DNA reads as TGTGCCAGCAGCCCGACTAGCGGGACAGCAGATACGCAGTATTTT.

The chain recombines TRBV6-1 with TRBJ2-5; 10 nucleotides agree with TRBD2. CDR3 length: 14 amino acids. Germline loops: CDR1 MNHNS, CDR2 SASEGT. The V gene end was trimmed by 7 bases and the J gene end by 2 bases; junction bases not matched to a gene: 4. The CDR3 region is CASIWTSGQETQYF. In nucleotides, the CDR3 is TGTGCCAGCATTTGGACTAGCGGACAAGAGACCCAGTACTTC.

The chain links TRBV7-2 to TRBJ2-1; a weak D match, TRBD1 (5 bases). From germline, CDR1 is SGHTA and CDR2 FQGNSA. This CDR3 is built from 14 residues. Trimming took 5 bases from V and 5 from J, leaving 13 bases between them. This CDR3 reads CASSNYQQDNEQFF. The CDR3 coding sequence is TGTGCCAGCAGCAACTACCAACAGGACAATGAGCAGTTCTTC.

This clone came up once. The rearrangement joins TRBV7-6 to TRBJ2-2; D uncertain. Trimming left V 4 bases short and J 1 base short, with 10 bases between. The CDR3 is 15 amino acids. Germline V CDR1 and CDR2: SGHVS, FNYEAQ. The CDR3, as DNA: TGTGCCAGCAGCTCCCGGACGGAGAACACCGGGGAGCTGTTTTTT. Its protein is CASSSRTENTGELFF.

Concerning this clone: The germline gene is not matched at one end of the junction; a read error may be the cause. The chain couples TRBV7-7 to TRBJ2-3, with 8 bases matching TRBD2. CDR1 is SSHAT and CDR2 is FNYEAQ in the germline V gene (reference sequence). This CDR3 is built from 14 residues. The CDR3 loop is CASSLTGGADTQYF. The CDR3 nucleotides are TGTGCTAGCAGCTTGACGGGAGGGGCAGATACGCAGTATTTT.

This clone was detected only a few times. V and J are TRBV5-4 and TRBJ1-1; the match to TRBD1 covers 10 bases. Germline lookup yields CDR1 SGHNT and CDR2 YYREEE (reference sequence). The CDR3 consists of 13 residues. The V and J ends lost 5 bases and 6 bases, in that order; junction bases with no gene match: 4. CDR3: CASRRQGASEAFF. The CDR3 nucleotides read TGTGCCAGCAGGAGACAGGGGGCATCTGAAGCTTTCTTT.

This clone was seen a few times. This sequence joins TRBV11-3 and TRBJ2-7, with 7 bases fitting TRBD1. V was pared by 6 bases and J by 7 bases, with 9 bases of the junction left unmatched. This CDR3 is 13 amino acids long. Germline values: CDR1 SGHNT, CDR2 YENEEA. CDR3 residues: CASSLQGRGEQYF. The CDR3, as DNA: TGTGCCAGCAGTTTACAGGGGCGTGGGGAGCAGTACTTC.

The chain couples TRBV7-9 to TRBJ2-3, with TRBD2 identical over 9 bases. The V gene end was trimmed by 6 bases and the J gene end by 2 bases; junction bases not matched to a gene: 6. The CDR3 length is 15 residues. Germline V lookup: CDR1 SEHNR, CDR2 FQNEAQ (reference sequence). The CDR3 region has the DNA TGTGCCAGCAGGCCCACTAGCGGGTACACAGATACGCAGTATTTT. Translating it yields CASRPTSGYTDTQYF.

As DNA, the CDR3 is TGTGCCAGCGGGAAGGCGGGCCAAGGGGAGACCCAGTACTTC. Translation gives CASGKAGQGETQYF. The chain has TRBV9 and TRBJ2-5; possible D gene TRBD2, 5 bases. CDR3 length: 14 amino acids. With 7 bases removed from V and 5 bases from J, the gap between germline ends came to 18 bases. Germline V gene data show CDR1 as SGDLS and CDR2 as YYNGEE. The complete variable domain, with remaining parts taken from reference TRBV9 and TRBJ2-5, reads DSGVTQTPKHLITATGQRVTLRCSPRSGDLSVYWYQQSLDQGLQFLIQYYNGEERAKGNILERFSAQQFPDLHSELNLSSLELGDSALYFCASGKAGQGETQYFGPGTRLLVL.

This clone has a single count. J is TRBJ2-5 and V is TRBV19; the D gene could be TRBD1 or TRBD2 (5 bases each). The germline V gene encodes CDR1 LNHDA and CDR2 SQIVND (reference sequence). The CDR3 loop spans 13 amino acids. V was pared by 11 bases and J by 3 bases, with 16 bases between. The DNA for the CDR3 is TGTGCCTCCCACGGAGGCAGGGAAGAGACCCAGTACTTC. The encoded protein is CASHGGREETQYF.

The chain links TRBV7-9 to TRBJ2-5; 7 bases align to TRBD1. Germline loops: CDR1 SEHNR, CDR2 FQNEAQ (reference sequence). The CDR3 runs 17 residues. The ends lost 1 base at V and 3 bases at J; junction bases unmatched: 11. CDR3 sequence: CASSLVGLRQGKETQYF. The CDR3 DNA follows: TGTGCCAGCAGCTTAGTGGGCCTTCGACAGGGTAAAGAGACCCAGTACTTC.

V usage is TRBV19 and J usage is TRBJ2-3, with D possibly matching TRBD1 (6 bases). Germline V gene data show CDR1 as LNHDA and CDR2 as SQIVND (reference sequence). V dropped 5 bases and J dropped 2 bases, with 14 bases sitting between them. CDR3 length: 15 amino acids. The CDR3 DNA follows: TGTGCCAGTAGTCCGGACAGTGGGAACACAGATACGCAGTATTTT. This codes for CASSPDSGNTDTQYF. Based on the CDR3 plus reference TRBV19 and TRBJ2-3, the full variable domain is DGGITQSPKYLFRKEGQNVTLSCEQNLNHDAMYWYRQDPGQGLRLIYYSQIVNDFQKGDIAEGYSVSREKKESFPLTVTSAQKNPTAFYLCASSPDSGNTDTQYFGPGTRLTVL.

This clone has a handful of counts. The gene calls are TRBV4-2 and TRBJ2-5; the match to TRBD2 covers 9 bases. Unmatched junction bases numbered 10, after V lost 3 bases and J lost 2 bases. The CDR3 is 17 amino acids. Germline values: CDR1 LGHNA, CDR2 YNFKEQ. The CDR3 sequence is CASSQAHSGRGQETQYF. In DNA, the CDR3 is TGTGCCAGCAGCCAGGCCCATAGCGGGAGAGGACAAGAGACCCAGTACTTC.

J is TRBJ1-2 and V is TRBV25-1, with D unclear. This CDR3 is built from 15 residues. Trimming pared 1 base from V and 4 bases from J, leaving 13 bases between. CDR1 and CDR2 from the germline V gene are MGHDK and SYGVNS. This CDR3 reads CASSESHILGYGYTF. CDR3 nucleotides: TGTGCCAGCAGTGAATCTCACATCCTGGGCTATGGCTACACCTTC.

The chain combines TRBV2 with TRBJ1-1, with a weak D call TRBD1 (5 bases). Germline V CDR1 and CDR2: SNHLY, FYNNEI. The V end was cut by 7 bases, the J end by 4 bases, with 13 bases between. This CDR3 has 13 residues. The CDR3 nucleotides read TGTGCCAGCAATCTGGGGCCAGGCACTGAAGCTTTCTTT. Translating gives CASNLGPGTEAFF. The whole variable domain, remainder taken from reference TRBV2 and TRBJ1-1, is EPEVTQTPSHQVTQMGQEVILRCVPISNHLYFYWYRQILGQKVEFLVSFYNNEISEKSEIFDDQFSVERPDGSNFTLKIRSTKLEDSAMYFCASNLGPGTEAFFGQGTRLTVV.